This T cell receptor (beta chain) was profiled in a study of Ad26.COV2.S vaccination and SARS-CoV-2 variants. Findings and caveats of the study: Vaccine recipients surpassed placebo recipients in spike-specific TCR breadth.

There are 16 residues in the CDR3. Germline trimming cut 4 bases from V and 4 bases from J; bases unmatched to any gene: 8. The germline V gene encodes CDR1 KGHSH and CDR2 LQKENI. The protocol was immunoSEQ multiplex PCR, while the TCRdb copy is restricted to in-frame clones and leaves out a portion. The sample has hundreds of thousands of clones; more than 85% are singletons. Comments on this clone: Its antigen remains unknown.

Specified treatment: roughly 19 received Ad26.COV2.S at low or high dose, single or two shots; roughly five received placebo; per-sample allocation not given. All samples were drawn on day 63, counting from the first vaccine or placebo injection. The specimen comprised peripheral blood, sampled in a trial of Ad26.COV2.S vaccine versus placebo. The chain carries TRBV18 and TRBJ1-5, with TRBD1 matching 9 bases. The origin of this receptor is a person aged 18 to 65 who received the Ad26.COV2.S COVID-19 vaccine or a placebo. The CDR3 DNA is TGTGCCAGCTCACAGGGGACAGGGAGGTCTAATCAGCCCCAGCATTTT. This translates into CASSQGTGRSNQPQHF.